This paragraph reports one T cell receptor (beta chain). The data were taken from a study of control samples from healthy donors and cancer patients. Libraries were prepared by immunoSEQ multiplex PCR; TCRdb keeps only in-frame clonotypes and omits some of them. Seen here are around 180,000 clones, roughly 88% observed once, and the top ten hold around 5.1%. CDR1 and CDR2 from the germline V gene are SGHDN and FVKESK. Trimming took off 0 bases at V and 4 bases at J, with 9 bases between the two ends. The CDR3 is 14 amino acids. What was sequenced was blood. The chain links TRBV14 to TRBJ1-2; D ambiguous. The TCR comes from a woman aged 30 to 39 in good health. The CDR3 DNA sequence: TGTGCCAGCAGCCAAGATTGGAGAGCCTATGGCTACACCTTC. This encodes CASSQDWRAYGYTF.